What follows is one TCR beta chain and its context. V was cut by 0 bases and J by 5 bases, with 7 bases left in between. CDR1 SEHNR and CDR2 FQNEAQ come from the germline V gene (reference sequence). CDR3 size: 13 residues. Clones were read by immunoSEQ multiplex PCR, and TCRdb kept only the in-frame ones, dropping some. The table has fewer than 95,000 clones, approximately 86% seen once. The data belong to a study of control samples from healthy donors and cancer patients. This sequence joins TRBV7-9 and TRBJ2-5, with D possibly matching TRBD1 (5 bases). The source is a woman aged 50 to 60 in good health. The specimen was blood. The CDR3 sequence is CASSLAGVETQYF. The DNA of the CDR3 is TGTGCCAGCAGCTTAGCAGGGGTGGAGACCCAGTACTTC.